A selection of T cell receptor beta chains follows, all from one sample in a study of cytomegalovirus exposure and HLA in healthy donors. Here immunoSEQ multiplex PCR was the method, and the copy in TCRdb shows in-frame clones only, minus some. The repertoire has about 56,000 clones, roughly 92% of them found once; the top ten carry roughly 1.2%. What was sequenced was PBMCs. The origin of the receptors is a young man in good health and CMV-seronegative. The CDR3 runs from the conserved cysteine through the conserved F or W. A D gene is named only where the DNA matches it firmly. Rows may omit the clone size; those that give it use once, few, many or a size class.

abundance	j_gene	v_gene	d_gene	CDR3nt	CDR3aa
few	TRBJ2-7	TRBV19	-	TGTGCCAGTAGTGTTTTTGGCACCGACTGGACCTACGAGCAGTACTTC	CASSVFGTDWTYEQYF
-	TRBJ2-1	TRBV27	-	TGTGCCAGCAGTTTATTCACAGGCGTCGAGACGTACATCTACAATGAGCAGTTCTTC	CASSLFTGVETYIYNEQFF
-	TRBJ2-5	TRBV4-3	-	TGCGCCAGCAGCCAGCGCTTTGAGGTGGAGACCCAGTACTTC	CASSQRFEVETQYF
-	TRBJ1-3	TRBV11-2	-	TGTGCCAGCAGCTTAGTCGCGAGCTCTGGAAACACCATATATTTT	CASSLVASSGNTIYF
-	TRBJ2-3	TRBV29-1	-	TGCAGCGTGGTGAGACAGGAAAGTTCATCCCGGGATACGCAGTATTTT	CSVVRQESSSRDTQYF
once	TRBJ2-1	TRBV28	TRBD1	TGTGCCAGCAGGGTCCCAGGGGGAGATGAGCAGTTCTTC	CASRVPGGDEQFF
-	TRBJ1-6	TRBV5-4	-	TGTGCCAGCAGCTTGAACCCGAGCGGATCCATCTCACCCCTCCACTTT	CASSLNPSGSISPLHF
-	TRBJ2-7	TRBV4-1	TRBD2	TGCGCCAGCAGCCAAGTGGCTAGCGGGTTAGCCTACGAGCAGTACTTC	CASSQVASGLAYEQYF
-	TRBJ2-3	TRBV4-3	TRBD2	TGCGCCAGCAGCCAAGATCTGGCTAGCGGGACTAGCACAGATACGCAGTATTTT	CASSQDLASGTSTDTQYF
-	TRBJ1-2	TRBV5-1	-	TGCGCCAGCAGCTGGGAGGACGGGGGAGGCTACACCTTC	CASSWEDGGGYTF
-	TRBJ2-1	TRBV28	TRBD2	TGTGCCAGCACCAAAGCGGGACTCGACCACAATGAGCAGTTCTTC	CASTKAGLDHNEQFF
-	TRBJ2-3	TRBV19	-	TGTGCCAGTGCTTGGCTCTCAGATACGCAGTATTTT	CASAWLSDTQYF
-	TRBJ2-3	TRBV6-5	TRBD2	TGTGCCAGCAGCAGAGCGGGAGAAGGCACAGATACGCAGTATTTT	CASSRAGEGTDTQYF
-	TRBJ1-1	TRBV5-4	TRBD1	TGTGCCAGCAGCCTCCGACAGGGGAACACTGAAGCTTTCTTT	CASSLRQGNTEAFF
few	TRBJ1-5	TRBV2	-	TGTGCCAGCAAGGGAAACAGGGCTAGCAATCAGCCCCAGCATTTT	CASKGNRASNQPQHF
-	TRBJ1-4	TRBV19	-	TGTGCCAGTAGTATCACAGAGAATGAAAAACTGTTTTTT	CASSITENEKLFF
once	TRBJ1-2	TRBV18	-	TGTGCCAGCTCCCCTAGGAGGGCAGAAGGCTACACCTTC	CASSPRRAEGYTF
-	TRBJ2-3	TRBV7-9	-	TGTGCCAGCAGCTTTGAACTAGCCACCTCTCTTAGCACAGATACGCAGTATTTT	CASSFELATSLSTDTQYF
once	TRBJ2-5	TRBV27	-	TGTGCCAGCGAGGTCCGGGGGACCCAGTACTTC	CASEVRGTQYF
-	TRBJ1-1	TRBV20-1	-	TGCAGTGCTAAGGAGGCTCCCGGAGCTTTCTTT	CSAKEAPGAFF
-	TRBJ2-3	TRBV5-6	-	TGTGCCAGCAGCCAAATTGCCGTGCGGGCCCGCACAGATACGCAGTATTTT	CASSQIAVRARTDTQYF
-	TRBJ2-2	TRBV6-1	TRBD2	TGTGCCGCAGTTCTGGGGCCGGGAGGCGGGGAGCTGTTTTTT	CAAVLGPGGGELFF
-	TRBJ1-5	TRBV19	TRBD1	TGTGCCAGCCGACAGGGACGGGGTCAGCCCCAGCATTTT	CASRQGRGQPQHF
-	TRBJ1-2	TRBV6-5	-	TGTGCCAGCAGTCGTGGAGGGCTCCAGAACTATGGCTACACCTTC	CASSRGGLQNYGYTF
-	TRBJ2-3	TRBV11-2	-	TGTGCCAGCCATCGCAGGCTTCCCCCAGATACGCAGTATTTT	CASHRRLPPDTQYF
-	TRBJ2-3	TRBV18	-	TGTGCCAGCTCACCCCCTTCGACAGATACGCAGTATTTT	CASSPPSTDTQYF
-	TRBJ2-5	TRBV5-6	TRBD1	TGTGCCAGCAGCTTGCCCGGGACAGGGGGCCAAGAGACCCAGTACTTC	CASSLPGTGGQETQYF
-	TRBJ1-2	TRBV6-5	-	TGTGCCAGCATGTCGGCGCGGGGCTACACCTTC	CASMSARGYTF
once	TRBJ1-3	TRBV7-6	-	TGTGCCAGCAGCTTAGATTTTTCGGGGACTGGAAACACCATATATTTT	CASSLDFSGTGNTIYF